One and the same sample provided the 30 T cell receptor beta chains below, sequenced in a study of T-cell reconstitution after alpha-beta-depleted transplantation in children (dated by TCRdb to the mid-2010s). To prepare the library, PCR was applied. The sequencer listed for this sample is Illumina HiSeq 2500. TCR library preparation used molecular barcoding, with unique molecular identifiers applied to normalize quantification of the TCRbeta repertoire. TCRdb reran the public reads through fastp at Q25 and MiXCR, keeping productive beta chains. Here each entry gathers all rows of one CDR3 protein and keeps the most common genes and DNA. This sample lists about 490,000 distinct CDR3 sequences; about 10% were detected once. The ten top clones hold roughly 2% of the sample. The treatment or condition label, read with the paper, signifies: allogeneic hematopoietic cell transplantation with graft depleted of TCRalphabeta T cells and CD19 B cells.

Sequenced material: PBMCs, taken before TCRalphabeta/CD19-depleted stem cell transplant. The receptors here all came from a child aged 2 to 10 with inherited bone marrow failure, due to receive a stem cell transplant.

This clonotype was found many times. The chain is built from TRBV30 and TRBJ1-1; 9 bases align to TRBD1. The CDR3 runs 15 residues. V lost 3 bases and J lost 4; bases outside the gene matches: 9. Germline CDR1 reads GTSNPN; CDR2 reads SVGIG (reference sequence). The CDR3 DNA is TGTGCCTGGAGGGTCACGGACAGGGGAGGCACTGAAGCTTTCTTT. Encoded protein: CAWRVTDRGGTEAFF.

This clonotype was seen ten or more times. The chain uses TRBV28 and TRBJ2-7; D remains ambiguous. Germline lookup yields CDR1 MDHEN and CDR2 SYDVKM. The CDR3 is 12 residues long. V gave up 6 bases and J gave up 0 bases, with 6 bases separating them. The CDR3 region has the DNA TGTGCCAGCAGGCTGAGCTCCTACGAGCAGTACTTC. Residues: CASRLSSYEQYF.

The V and J genes are TRBV6-2 or TRBV6-3 and TRBJ2-7, with 10 bases lining up with TRBD1. Germline V CDR1 and CDR2: MNHEY, SVGEGT. V lost 5 bases, J lost 6 bases, and 4 bases stayed unmatched. The CDR3 length is 13 residues. The CDR3 here is CASSRQGAIEQYF. CDR3 in DNA: TGTGCCAGCAGTCGACAGGGGGCTATCGAGCAGTACTTC.

This clonotype was counted many times. This chain links TRBV6-2 or TRBV6-3 with TRBJ1-5; D call uncertain. Germline assignment: CDR1 MNHEY and CDR2 SVGEGT. Trimming removed 5 bases at V and 7 bases at J, with 9 bases between. This CDR3 is built from 12 residues. CDR3 loop: CASSTGGQPQHF. CDR3 DNA sequence: TGTGCCAGCAGTACTGGCGGCCAGCCCCAGCATTTT.

This clonotype came up many times. This chain links TRBV29-1 with TRBJ2-1; D gene unclear. Germline V CDR1 and CDR2: SQVTM, ANQGSEA. V dropped 1 base and J dropped 0 bases, with 13 bases sitting between them. The CDR3 is 16 amino acids. In DNA form, the CDR3 reads TGCAGCGTTGAAGGACCAGCATGGAGCTCCTACAATGAGCAGTTCTTC. Translating it yields CSVEGPAWSSYNEQFF.

About this clonotype itself: Since a much larger clone is just one base distant, this may be a read error. The chain couples TRBV5-1 to TRBJ1-4, with a weak D call TRBD1 (5 bases). CDR3 length equals 15 residues. Germline assignment: CDR1 SGHRS and CDR2 YFSETQ. The CDR3 DNA reads as TGCGCCAGCAGACCAGGGATCCAGTTAGATGAAAACCTGTTTTTT. It codes for CASRPGIQLDENLFF.

This rearrangement joins TRBV9 to TRBJ2-6; D unclear. The CDR3 extends over 15 amino acids. Germline CDR1 reads SGDLS; CDR2 reads YYNGEE. With 2 bases removed from V and 2 bases from J, the gap between germline ends came to 8 bases. As DNA, the CDR3 is TGTGCCAGCAGCGTTCTGAAGCCTGGGGCCAACGTCCTGACTTTC. This encodes CASSVLKPGANVLTF.

The V call is TRBV12-3 or TRBV12-4, the J call TRBJ2-7, with TRBD2 as a possible D gene (6 bases). The CDR3 length is 15 residues. Trimming stripped 6 bases from V and 1 base from J, with 16 bases between. The CDR3: CASSTWRAGSYEQYF. Written as DNA, the CDR3 is TGTGCCAGCAGCACCTGGAGGGCCGGGTCCTACGAGCAGTACTTC.

The chain carries TRBV6-2 or TRBV6-3 and TRBJ2-7; 12 bases match TRBD2. Germline V lookup: CDR1 MNHEY, CDR2 SVGEGT. CDR3 length equals 19 residues. The junction had 11 bases not matched to a gene; V was cut back by 2 bases and J by 0 bases. CDR3 nucleotide sequence: TGTGCCAGCAGTTACCCTAACCTCCGACTAGCGGGAGTCTCCTACGAGCAGTACTTC. Protein product: CASSYPNLRLAGVSYEQYF.

To note about this clonotype: The junction differs from germline at one of its ends, possibly a read error. This chain uses TRBV12-5 with TRBJ2-7; 9 nucleotides align to TRBD2. This CDR3 contains 16 residues. The germline gives CDR1 LGHNT, CDR2 FRNRAP. As DNA, the CDR3 is TGTGCTAGAGGTTTGCGGGAGGGCCTAGGCTCCTACGAGCAGTACTTC. It codes for CARGLREGLGSYEQYF. Full variable domain (rest looked up from reference TRBV12-5 and TRBJ2-7): DARVTQTPRHKVTEMGQEVTMRCQPILGHNTVFWYRQTMMQGLELLAYFRNRAPLDDSGMPKDRFSAEMPDATLATLKIQPSEPRDSAVYFCARGLREGLGSYEQYFGPGTRLTVT.

This clonotype was found many times. The chain combines TRBV27 with TRBJ2-2; a weak D match, TRBD1 (8 bases). Trimming pared 8 bases from V and 3 bases from J, leaving 16 bases between. The CDR3 is made up of 15 amino acids. From germline, CDR1 is MNHEY and CDR2 SMNVEV (reference sequence). CDR3 in DNA: TGTGCCAGCCGACGGACAGGGAGGGACACCGGGGAGCTGTTTTTT. Translation: CASRRTGRDTGELFF.

At least ten counts were recorded for this clonotype. This chain connects TRBV12-3 or TRBV12-4 to TRBJ2-7; 9 nucleotides match TRBD2. After removal of 2 bases from V and 2 bases from J, the junction contained 7 bases not matched to a gene. The CDR3 sequence is 16 residues long. CDR3 loop: CASSLRVSGRTYEQYF. CDR3 sequence (DNA): TGTGCCAGCAGTTTAAGGGTTAGCGGGAGAACCTACGAGCAGTACTTC.

The chain employs TRBV29-1 and TRBJ2-5, with a possible D match to TRBD1 (5 bases). The germline V gene encodes CDR1 SQVTM and CDR2 ANQGSEA. The germline V and J ends were trimmed by 2 bases and 5 bases, with 9 bases remaining between them. This CDR3 contains 12 residues. The CDR3 is CSVEMGQETQYF. For the CDR3, the DNA is TGCAGCGTTGAAATGGGGCAGGAGACCCAGTACTTC.

This clonotype was seen ten or more times. The chain carries TRBV28 and TRBJ2-3, with 7 nucleotides matching TRBD2. CDR1 MDHEN and CDR2 SYDVKM come from the germline V gene. The V segment lost 3 bases and the J segment 3 bases; nucleotides outside the gene matches: 3. The CDR3 has 14 amino acids. CDR3 region: CASSFPAGTDTQYF. In DNA form, the CDR3 reads TGTGCCAGCAGTTTCCCAGCGGGGACAGATACGCAGTATTTT.

At least ten counts were recorded for this clonotype. The V and J genes are TRBV7-8 and TRBJ2-7; D gene ambiguous. CDR3 length: 14 residues. The germline gives CDR1 SGHVS, CDR2 FQNEAQ. Trimming left V 3 bases short and J 3 bases short, with 12 bases between. The CDR3 nucleotides are TGTGCCAGCAGCTTTGGCAGCCCGGTCTACGAGCAGTACTTC. It specifies CASSFGSPVYEQYF.

The CDR3 reads CASSILEDTEAFF. DNA for the CDR3: TGTGCCAGTAGTATTCTCGAGGACACTGAAGCTTTCTTT. The V gene is TRBV19, the J gene TRBJ1-1; D remains unclear. The CDR3 consists of 13 residues. Trimming left V 3 bases short and J 3 bases short, with 8 bases between. The germline gives CDR1 LNHDA, CDR2 SQIVND (reference sequence).

This clonotype has ten or more counts. V usage is TRBV5-6 and J usage is TRBJ2-7; 9 bases fit TRBD1. The V and J ends lost 1 base and 3 bases, in that order; junction bases with no gene match: 11. This CDR3 comprises 17 residues. Germline CDR1 is SGHDT and CDR2 is YYEEEE. DNA for the CDR3: TGTGCCAGCAGCTTGTCATGGGACAGGGCTATATTCTACGAGCAGTACTTC. Translating it yields CASSLSWDRAIFYEQYF.

At least ten counts were recorded for this clonotype. The chain combines TRBV7-8 with TRBJ2-7; 8 positions agree with TRBD2. Germline V lookup: CDR1 SGHVS, CDR2 FQNEAQ. J lost 3 bases, V lost 7 bases, and 8 bases had no gene match. CDR3 size: 14 residues. CDR3 in DNA: TGTGCCAGCAAACCAGGCGGGAGGTTCTACGAGCAGTACTTC. Encoded protein: CASKPGGRFYEQYF. The whole variable domain, filled in from reference TRBV7-8 and TRBJ2-7, reads GAGVSQSPRYKVAKRGQDVALRCDPISGHVSLFWYQQALGQGPEFLTYFQNEAQLDKSGLPSDRFFAERPEGSVSTLKIQRTQQEDSAVYLCASKPGGRFYEQYFGPGTRLTVT.

This chain joins TRBV7-2 and TRBJ1-2; D is unresolved. V shed 4 bases and J shed 3 bases, with 6 bases lying between them. Germline assignment: CDR1 SGHTA and CDR2 FQGNSA. This CDR3 comprises 12 residues. The CDR3 region is CASSYGDYGYTF. The DNA of the CDR3 is TGTGCCAGCAGCTACGGGGACTATGGCTACACCTTC.

There are many counts of this clonotype. This chain links TRBV20-1 with TRBJ2-7; 7 nucleotides agree with TRBD1. CDR1 is DFQATT, CDR2 SNEGSKA, per germline (reference sequence). Unmatched junction bases numbered 10, after V lost 6 bases and J lost 2 bases. This CDR3 contains 14 residues. CDR3 coding DNA: TGCAGTGCCTCGTCCGGGACAGTCACCTACGAGCAGTACTTC. Translating gives CSASSGTVTYEQYF.

The sample holds many counts of this clonotype. The chain employs TRBV4-2 and TRBJ2-3; no reliable D call. CDR1 and CDR2 from the germline V gene are LGHNA and YNFKEQ. The V and J ends lost 0 bases and 1 base respectively, with 5 bases between them. This CDR3 has 14 amino acids. The CDR3 loop is CASSQDERTDTQYF. Written as DNA, the CDR3 is TGTGCCAGCAGCCAAGATGAGCGCACAGATACGCAGTATTTT.

This clonotype was seen many times. This chain uses TRBV5-1 with TRBJ2-1; D remains unclear. Germline lookup yields CDR1 SGHRS and CDR2 YFSETQ. The CDR3 length is 15 residues. V was pared by 0 bases and J by 7 bases, with 14 bases between. As DNA, the CDR3 is TGCGCCAGCAGCTTGGAGGGAAGACGGTTGAATGAGCAGTTCTTC. Its protein product is CASSLEGRRLNEQFF.

The V gene is TRBV7-2, the J gene TRBJ1-3; TRBD1 aligns across 11 bases. This CDR3 contains 16 residues. From germline, CDR1 is SGHTA and CDR2 FQGNSA. Trimming cost V 3 bases and J 0 bases; bases outside gene matches: 1. CDR3 loop: CASSLGQGVSGNTIYF. The CDR3 region has the DNA TGTGCCAGCAGCTTGGGACAGGGGGTCTCTGGAAACACCATATATTTT.

There are a few counts of this clonotype. This chain uses TRBV18 with TRBJ2-7, with D maybe TRBD1 (6 bases). Germline V CDR1 and CDR2: KGHSH, LQKENI. The CDR3 contains 15 residues. The ends were cut back, 1 base at V and 5 bases at J, with 15 bases in the middle. CDR3 amino acids: CASSPLVRGVHEQYF. The CDR3 DNA is TGTGCCAGCTCACCACTGGTCAGGGGCGTCCACGAGCAGTACTTC. Drawing the rest from reference TRBV18 and TRBJ2-7, the complete variable domain is NAGVMQNPRHLVRRRGQEARLRCSPMKGHSHVYWYRQLPEEGLKFMVYLQKENIIDESGMPKERFSAEFPKEGPSILRIQQVVRGDSAAYFCASSPLVRGVHEQYFGPGTRLTVT.

This clonotype was found many times. The genes are TRBV20-1 and TRBJ2-2, with D possibly TRBD1 on 6 matching bases. Trimming took 6 bases from V and 6 from J, leaving 11 bases between them. Per germline, CDR1 DFQATT and CDR2 SNEGSKA (reference sequence). The CDR3 sequence is 12 residues long. CDR3 in amino acids: CSAGAPAGELFF. The DNA of the CDR3 is TGCAGTGCGGGGGCCCCCGCCGGGGAGCTGTTTTTT.

The rearrangement uses TRBV18 and TRBJ2-3; possible D gene TRBD2, 6 bases. The CDR3 extends over 17 amino acids. Germline V lookup: CDR1 KGHSH, CDR2 LQKENI. Trimming shortened V by 0 bases and J by 0 bases, and 13 bases separated the two germline ends. CDR3 amino acids: CASSPPGLATSTDTQYF. The CDR3 bases are TGTGCCAGCTCACCACCGGGGCTAGCGACGAGCACAGATACGCAGTATTTT.

This clonotype was seen many times. The CDR3 reads CASTLRGLGGETQYF. The CDR3 nucleotides are TGTGCCAGCACCTTACGTGGGCTAGGGGGGGAGACCCAGTACTTC. V usage is TRBV27 and J usage is TRBJ2-5; D possibly matches TRBD1 or TRBD2 (6 bases each). V was pared by 7 bases and J by 5 bases, with 20 bases between. CDR1 and CDR2 (germline): MNHEY, SMNVEV (reference sequence). The CDR3 spans 15 residues.

This clonotype was seen only a few times. This rearrangement joins TRBV4-3 to TRBJ2-3; the match to TRBD2 covers 11 bases. The junction had 8 bases not matched to a gene; V was cut back by 0 bases and J by 9 bases. Per germline, CDR1 LGHNA and CDR2 YSLEER. This CDR3 is built from 16 residues. For the CDR3, the DNA is TGCGCCAGCAGCCAAGATTTACTAGCGGGAGCAATGACGCAGTATTTT. This codes for CASSQDLLAGAMTQYF.

This clonotype was seen only a few times. The chain couples TRBV5-8 to TRBJ2-1; TRBD2 matches at 9 bases. Germline values: CDR1 SGHTS, CDR2 YDEGEE. The CDR3 length is 16 residues. Trimming took 4 bases from V and 6 from J; bases not matched to a gene: 11. CDR3 in DNA: TGTGCCAGCAGCCCTGCCCCGGGACTAGCTTTCAATGAGCAGTTCTTC. Its translation is CASSPAPGLAFNEQFF. The variable domain in full, with the rest retrieved from reference TRBV5-8 and TRBJ2-1, is EAGVTQSPTHLIKTRGQQATLRCSPISGHTSVYWYQQALGLGLQFLLWYDEGEERNRGNFPPRFSGRQFPNYSSELNVNALELEDSALYLCASSPAPGLAFNEQFFGPGTRLTVL.

There are many counts of this clonotype. V gene TRBV27 combines with J gene TRBJ1-5, with 8 bases identical to TRBD1. Trimming took 8 bases from V and 3 from J; bases not matched to a gene: 9. Germline CDR1 reads MNHEY; CDR2 reads SMNVEV (reference sequence). This CDR3 has 15 residues. The CDR3 nucleotides are TGTGCCAGCTCGACAGGGGTGGGCTACAATCAGCCCCAGCATTTT. Translated, it gives CASSTGVGYNQPQHF.